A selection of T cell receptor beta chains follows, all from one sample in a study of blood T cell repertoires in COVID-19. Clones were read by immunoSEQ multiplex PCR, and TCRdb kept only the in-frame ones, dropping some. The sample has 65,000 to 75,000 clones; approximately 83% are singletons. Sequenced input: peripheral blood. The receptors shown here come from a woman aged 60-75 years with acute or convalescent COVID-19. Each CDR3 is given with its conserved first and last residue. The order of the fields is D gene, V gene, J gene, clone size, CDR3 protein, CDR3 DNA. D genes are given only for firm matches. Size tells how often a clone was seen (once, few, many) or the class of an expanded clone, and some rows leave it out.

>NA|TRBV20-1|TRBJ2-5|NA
CSASSLAYETQYF
TGCAGTGCTAGTTCCCTAGCTTATGAGACCCAGTACTTC
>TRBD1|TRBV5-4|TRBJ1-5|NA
CASSESGQGGHQPQHF
TGTGCCAGCAGCGAATCCGGACAGGGTGGTCATCAGCCCCAGCATTTT
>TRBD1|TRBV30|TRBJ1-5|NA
CAWGQGGNQPQHF
TGTGCCTGGGGACAGGGAGGAAATCAGCCCCAGCATTTT
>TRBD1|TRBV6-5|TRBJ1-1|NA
CATGQGAGTEAFF
TGTGCCACAGGACAGGGGGCCGGCACTGAAGCTTTCTTT
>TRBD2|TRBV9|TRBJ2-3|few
CASSPRAAGPQQADTQYF
TGTGCCAGCAGCCCCCGGGCAGCGGGGCCACAACAAGCAGATACGCAGTATTTT
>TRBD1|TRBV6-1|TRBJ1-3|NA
CASREQGGNSGNTIYF
TGTGCCAGCAGGGAACAGGGGGGAAACTCTGGAAACACCATATATTTT
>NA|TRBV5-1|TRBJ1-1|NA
CASSLGLQGGAEAFF
TGCGCCAGCAGCTTAGGCTTACAGGGAGGGGCTGAAGCTTTCTTT
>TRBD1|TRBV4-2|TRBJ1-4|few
CASSPGQATNEKLFF
TGTGCCAGCAGCCCGGGACAGGCAACTAATGAAAAACTGTTTTTT
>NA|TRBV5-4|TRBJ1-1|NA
CASSLRLSGGHNTEAFF
TGTGCCAGCAGCTTGAGATTGTCCGGAGGCCATAACACTGAAGCTTTCTTT
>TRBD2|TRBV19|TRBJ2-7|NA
CASSIRLAALSYEQYF
TGTGCCAGTAGTATACGACTAGCGGCCCTCTCCTACGAGCAGTACTTC
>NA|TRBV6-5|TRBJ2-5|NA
CASSNQWGREETQYF
TGTGCCAGCAGCAACCAGTGGGGGCGCGAGGAGACCCAGTACTTC
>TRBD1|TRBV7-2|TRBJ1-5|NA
CASSRTGTGINQPQHF
TGTGCCAGCAGCAGAACCGGGACAGGGATTAACCAGCCCCAGCATTTT
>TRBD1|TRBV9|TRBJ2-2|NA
CASSLRTGTNTGELFF
TGTGCCAGCAGCCTTCGGACAGGGACGAACACCGGGGAGCTGTTTTTT
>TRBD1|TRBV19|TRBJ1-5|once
CASSIWTGDQPQHF
TGTGCCAGTAGTATATGGACAGGAGATCAGCCCCAGCATTTT
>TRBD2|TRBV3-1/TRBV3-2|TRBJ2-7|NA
CASSQGLAGGLYEQYF
TGTGCCAGCAGCCAAGGCCTAGCGGGGGGGCTCTACGAGCAGTACTTC
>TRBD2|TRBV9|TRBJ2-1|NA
CASSRGLAGGEEQFF
TGTGCCAGCAGCCGCGGGCTAGCGGGGGGCGAGGAGCAGTTCTTC
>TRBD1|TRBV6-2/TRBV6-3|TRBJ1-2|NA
CASSSTGTGGYTF
TGTGCCAGCAGTTCCACCGGGACAGGGGGCTACACCTTC
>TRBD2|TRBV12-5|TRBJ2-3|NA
CASGPGSGLAGGDTQYF
TGTGCTAGTGGTCCGGGTTCCGGACTAGCGGGGGGGGATACGCAGTATTTT
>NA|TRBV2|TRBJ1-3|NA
CASSGATGTGNTIYF
TGTGCCAGCAGTGGGGCAACAGGGACTGGAAACACCATATATTTT
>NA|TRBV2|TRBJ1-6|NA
CASRNGGGSNSPLHF
TGTGCCAGCAGGAATGGGGGGGGGTCGAATTCACCCCTCCACTTT
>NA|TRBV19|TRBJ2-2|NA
CASSIDQSTGELFF
TGTGCCAGTAGTATAGATCAGTCCACCGGGGAGCTGTTTTTT
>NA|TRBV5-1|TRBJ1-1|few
CASGPTYQNTEAFF
TGCGCCAGCGGGCCCACCTACCAGAACACTGAAGCTTTCTTT
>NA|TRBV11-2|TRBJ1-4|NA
CASSLESAGKLFF
TGTGCCAGCAGTCTCGAGTCCGCGGGAAAACTGTTTTTT
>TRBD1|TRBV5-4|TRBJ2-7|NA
CASSQDRDRLTYEQYF
TGTGCCAGCAGCCAAGACCGGGACAGACTCACCTACGAGCAGTACTTC
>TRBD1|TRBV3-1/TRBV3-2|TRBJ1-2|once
CASSPRTGGNYGYTF
TGTGCCAGCAGCCCCCGGACAGGGGGCAACTATGGCTACACCTTC
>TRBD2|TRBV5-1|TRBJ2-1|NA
CASSRGLAGRGSYNEQFF
TGCGCCAGCAGCCGGGGACTAGCGGGGAGGGGGTCCTACAATGAGCAGTTCTTC
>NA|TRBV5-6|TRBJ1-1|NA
CASSLPGLFTEAFF
TGTGCCAGCAGCTTGCCAGGGTTATTCACTGAAGCTTTCTTT
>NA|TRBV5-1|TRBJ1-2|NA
CASSFPGGDGYTF
TGCGCCAGCAGCTTCCCGGGGGGCGATGGCTACACCTTC
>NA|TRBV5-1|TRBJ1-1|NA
CASSPGAGTGNTEAFF
TGCGCCAGCAGCCCTGGGGCGGGGACTGGGAACACTGAAGCTTTCTTT
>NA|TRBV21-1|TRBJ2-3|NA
CASSLRGGVPFPDTQYF
TGTGCCAGCAGCCTAAGGGGGGGAGTCCCTTTCCCAGATACGCAGTATTTT
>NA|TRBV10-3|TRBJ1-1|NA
CAISEFPIQGSYLGDTEAFF
TGTGCCATCAGTGAGTTTCCGATACAGGGCTCTTATCTGGGGGACACTGAAGCTTTCTTT
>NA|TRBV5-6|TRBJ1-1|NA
CASSTGTVNTEAFF
TGTGCCAGCAGCACAGGCACGGTGAACACTGAAGCTTTCTTT
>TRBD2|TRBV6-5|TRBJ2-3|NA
CASRRTSDTDTQYF
TGTGCCAGCAGACGGACTAGCGACACAGATACGCAGTATTTT
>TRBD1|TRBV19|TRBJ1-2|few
CASSPGTGSWHGYTF
TGTGCCAGTAGTCCCGGGACAGGGTCGTGGCATGGCTACACCTTC
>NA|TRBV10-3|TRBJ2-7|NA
CAISEGAVSYEQYF
TGTGCCATCAGTGAAGGGGCAGTCTCCTACGAGCAGTACTTC
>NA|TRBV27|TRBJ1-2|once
CASSLRGGRGYTF
TGTGCCAGCAGTTTGCGCGGGGGGAGAGGCTACACCTTC
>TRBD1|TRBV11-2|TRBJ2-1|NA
CASSLDYPGGNEQFF
TGTGCCAGCAGCTTAGACTACCCAGGGGGCAATGAGCAGTTCTTC
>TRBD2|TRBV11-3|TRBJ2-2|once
CASSSTGARGAGTGELFF
TGTGCCAGCAGCTCCACCGGCGCGCGGGGGGCTGGCACCGGGGAGCTGTTTTTT
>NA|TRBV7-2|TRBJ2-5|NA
CASSSSSLEKETQYF
TGTGCCAGCAGCTCCTCTTCTCTCGAGAAGGAGACCCAGTACTTC
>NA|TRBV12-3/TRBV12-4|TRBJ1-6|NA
CATADRPNSPLHF
TGTGCCACAGCGGACAGACCTAATTCACCCCTCCACTTT
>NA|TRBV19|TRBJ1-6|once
CASSMFRLPRPLHF
TGTGCCAGTAGTATGTTCCGACTACCTAGACCCCTCCACTTT
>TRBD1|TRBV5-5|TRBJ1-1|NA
CASSRAGTGPSNTEAFF
TGTGCCAGCAGCCGGGCGGGGACAGGCCCCTCGAACACTGAAGCTTTCTTT
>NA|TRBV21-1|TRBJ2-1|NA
CASSKGRIGRVNSNEQFF
TGTGCCAGCAGCAAAGGTAGAATAGGCAGGGTGAATTCCAATGAGCAGTTCTTC
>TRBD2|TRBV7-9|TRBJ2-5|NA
CASSMVAGALQETQYF
TGTGCCAGCAGCATGGTAGCGGGGGCCTTACAAGAGACCCAGTACTTC
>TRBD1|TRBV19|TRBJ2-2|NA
CASRVRTGDGELFF
TGTGCCAGTAGGGTACGGACAGGGGACGGGGAGCTGTTTTTT
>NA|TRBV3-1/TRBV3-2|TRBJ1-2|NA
CASSQTPETGEGYTF
TGTGCCAGCAGCCAAACCCCAGAGACAGGTGAAGGCTACACCTTC
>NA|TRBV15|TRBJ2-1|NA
CATSREADTYNEQFF
TGTGCCACCAGCAGAGAGGCGGATACCTACAATGAGCAGTTCTTC
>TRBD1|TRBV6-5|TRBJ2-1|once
CASSTGVGVEQFF
TGTGCCAGCAGTACAGGGGTCGGGGTCGAGCAGTTCTTC
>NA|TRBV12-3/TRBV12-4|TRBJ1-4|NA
CASSFNSEKLFF
TGTGCCAGCAGTTTTAATTCCGAAAAACTGTTTTTT
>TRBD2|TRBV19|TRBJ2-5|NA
CASSPLAGGLGEPQYF
TGTGCCAGTAGCCCTCTAGCGGGGGGCCTGGGTGAGCCCCAGTACTTC
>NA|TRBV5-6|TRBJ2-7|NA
CASSGFQVTYEQYF
TGTGCCAGCAGCGGTTTTCAGGTAACCTACGAGCAGTACTTC
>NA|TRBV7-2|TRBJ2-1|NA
CASSSWSIPRGQFF
TGTGCCAGCAGCTCTTGGTCTATCCCGCGGGGGCAGTTCTTC
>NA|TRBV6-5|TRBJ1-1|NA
CASSYSFGGASTEAFF
TGTGCCAGCAGTTACTCGTTTGGGGGGGCGAGCACTGAAGCTTTCTTT
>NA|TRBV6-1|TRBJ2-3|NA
CASSPEEGATDTQYF
TGTGCCAGCAGTCCAGAAGAGGGCGCCACAGATACGCAGTATTTT
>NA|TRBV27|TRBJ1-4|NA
CASSPISNEKLFF
TGTGCCAGCAGTCCCATTAGCAACGAAAAACTGTTTTTT
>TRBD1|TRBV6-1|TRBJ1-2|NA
CASSEGQGGVYTF
TGTGCCAGCAGTGAAGGACAGGGGGGTGTCTACACCTTC
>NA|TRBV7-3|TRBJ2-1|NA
CASSFGGGSYNEQFF
TGTGCCAGCAGCTTCGGGGGAGGTTCCTACAATGAGCAGTTCTTC
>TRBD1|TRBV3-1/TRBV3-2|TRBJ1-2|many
CASSHFDRDGYTF
TGTGCCAGCAGCCACTTCGACAGGGACGGCTACACCTTC
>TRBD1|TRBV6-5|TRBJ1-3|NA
CASSNYRDSAGNTIYF
TGTGCCAGCAGTAACTACCGGGACAGCGCTGGAAACACCATATATTTT